This T cell receptor (beta chain) was recorded in a study of T cells in Graves' hyperthyroidism and ophthalmopathy. No ophthalmopathy progression within 18 months constituted stable Graves' hyperthyroidism. Patients aged 18 to 65 had newly diagnosed hyperthyroidism that had lasted under 2 months. TCR beta CDR3 regions were amplified from RNA transcripts. The HTBI primer set was used in a first-round RT-PCR of the TCR CDR3. TCRdb reprocessed the multiplex PCR reads with MiXCR, giving one entry per CDR3 protein. The repertoire has approximately 480,000 distinct CDR3 sequences, roughly 20% of them found once; the top ten carry approximately 25%. Overall study results and limits: Clonotypes that were expanded in thyroid above 0.001 mostly appeared in blood too.

V trimming: 5 bases; J trimming: 5 bases; junction bases outside the gene matches: 19. CDR1 and CDR2 (germline): DFQATT, SNEGSKA (reference sequence). The CDR3 consists of 17 residues. This clonotype was picked up many times. No antigen is known for it. The origin of this receptor is a man aged 18 to 30 with Graves' hyperthyroidism. The chain employs TRBV20-1 and TRBJ2-5, with 8 bases aligning to TRBD2. The sample taken for sequencing was blood. CDR3 loop: CSALRGGAGEARETQYF. The DNA of the CDR3 is TGCAGTGCTCTTCGGGGGGGAGCGGGGGAGGCGAGGGAGACCCAGTACTTC.